This T cell receptor beta chain was recorded in a study of blood T cells in healthy people across ages. Study overall: About one barcoded beta molecule was captured per two T cells (by template switching). General observations from the study: Long-lived donors had more naive CD4+ cells and higher diversity than aged donors.

PCR was performed a second time for about 7 to 11 cycles using a sample-barcoded 5' primer and a J-beta primer mix. TCRdb reanalysed the 5' RACE reads using MiXCR and keeps one entry per CDR3 protein. The sample lists about 1.5 million distinct CDR3 sequences, approximately 43% seen once, with around 4% in the top ten. The study drew donors from healthy Caucasian individuals in Russia aged roughly 6 to 90. In germline, CDR1 is DFQATT, CDR2 SNEGSKA (reference sequence). V was clipped by 6 bases and J by 5 bases, with 19 bases between them. This CDR3 spans 14 amino acids. As regards this clonotype: Antigen: not known.

The sample taken for sequencing was blood. This sequence originates from a woman aged 18-29 years in good health. This chain uses TRBV20-1 with TRBJ1-1, with D tentatively TRBD1 (6 bases). CDR3 protein: CSATGKGLGTEAFF. The CDR3 bases are TGCAGTGCCACAGGGAAGGGATTGGGGACTGAAGCTTTCTTT.